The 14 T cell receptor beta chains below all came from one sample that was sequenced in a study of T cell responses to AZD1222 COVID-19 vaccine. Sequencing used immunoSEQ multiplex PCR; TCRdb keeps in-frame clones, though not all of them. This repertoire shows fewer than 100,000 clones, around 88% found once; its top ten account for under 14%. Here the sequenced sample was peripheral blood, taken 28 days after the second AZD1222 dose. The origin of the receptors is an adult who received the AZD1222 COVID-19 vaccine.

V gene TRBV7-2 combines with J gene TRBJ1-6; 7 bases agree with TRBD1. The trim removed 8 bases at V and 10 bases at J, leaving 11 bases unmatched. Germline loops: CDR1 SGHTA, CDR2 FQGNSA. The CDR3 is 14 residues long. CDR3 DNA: TGTGCCAGCGTCGGGTGGGAGGGGGCGTCACCCCTCCACTTT. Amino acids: CASVGWEGASPLHF. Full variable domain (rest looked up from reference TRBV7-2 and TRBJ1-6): GAGVSQSPSNKVTEKGKDVELRCDPISGHTALYWYRQSLGQGLEFLIYFQGNSAPDKSGLPSDRFSAERTGGSVSTLTIQRTQQEDSAVYLCASVGWEGASPLHFGNGTRLTVT.

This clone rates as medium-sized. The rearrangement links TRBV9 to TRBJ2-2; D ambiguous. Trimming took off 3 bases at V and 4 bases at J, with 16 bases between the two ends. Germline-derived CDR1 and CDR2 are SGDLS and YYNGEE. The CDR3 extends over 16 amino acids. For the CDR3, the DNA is TGTGCCAGCAGCGCCGCGGCCCCCCGGGTCACCGGGGAGCTGTTTTTT. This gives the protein CASSAAAPRVTGELFF.

The CDR3 protein is CASSLWGTSTDTQYF. DNA for the CDR3: TGCGCCAGCAGCTTGTGGGGCACCAGCACAGATACGCAGTATTTT. This chain connects TRBV5-1 to TRBJ2-3; D might be TRBD1 (5 bases). This CDR3 is 15 amino acids long. Germline V lookup: CDR1 SGHRS, CDR2 YFSETQ. The V gene lost 1 base and the J gene lost 0 bases, with 9 bases spanning the gap.

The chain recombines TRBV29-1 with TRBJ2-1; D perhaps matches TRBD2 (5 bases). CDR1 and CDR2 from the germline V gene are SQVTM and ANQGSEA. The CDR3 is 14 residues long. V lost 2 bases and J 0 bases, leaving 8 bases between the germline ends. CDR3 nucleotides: TGCAGCGTTGAACGGGGTAACTCCTACAATGAGCAGTTCTTC. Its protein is CSVERGNSYNEQFF.

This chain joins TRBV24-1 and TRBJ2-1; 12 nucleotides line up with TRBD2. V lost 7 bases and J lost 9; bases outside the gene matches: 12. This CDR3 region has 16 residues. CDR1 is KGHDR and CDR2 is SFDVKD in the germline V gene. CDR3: CATRSSTSGGGGEQFF. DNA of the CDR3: TGTGCCACCAGGTCGTCGACTAGCGGGGGAGGAGGTGAGCAGTTCTTC.

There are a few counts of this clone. The CDR3 region is CASSYSNRKETQYF. CDR3 nucleotide sequence: TGTGCCAGCAGTTACTCGAACAGGAAAGAGACCCAGTACTTC. The chain links TRBV6-5 to TRBJ2-5, with a tentative D call TRBD1 (5 bases). Per germline, CDR1 MNHEY and CDR2 SVGAGI. The germline V and J ends were trimmed by 0 bases and 3 bases, with 8 bases remaining between them. The length of the CDR3 is 14 residues.

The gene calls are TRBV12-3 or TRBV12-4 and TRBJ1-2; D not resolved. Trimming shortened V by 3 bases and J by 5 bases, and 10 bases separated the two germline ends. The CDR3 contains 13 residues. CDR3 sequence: CASSLARRYGYTF. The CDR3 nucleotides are TGTGCCAGCAGTTTGGCTAGGCGGTATGGCTACACCTTC.

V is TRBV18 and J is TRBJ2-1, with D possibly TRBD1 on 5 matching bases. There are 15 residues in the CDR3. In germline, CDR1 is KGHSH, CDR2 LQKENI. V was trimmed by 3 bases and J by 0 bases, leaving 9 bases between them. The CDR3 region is CASSPQGASYNEQFF. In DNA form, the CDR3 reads TGTGCCAGCTCACCTCAAGGGGCCTCCTACAATGAGCAGTTCTTC.

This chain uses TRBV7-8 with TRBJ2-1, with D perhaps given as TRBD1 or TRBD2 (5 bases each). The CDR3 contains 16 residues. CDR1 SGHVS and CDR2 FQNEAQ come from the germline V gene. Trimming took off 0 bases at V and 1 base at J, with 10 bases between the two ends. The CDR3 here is CASSLAGTRSYNEQFF. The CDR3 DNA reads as TGTGCCAGCAGCTTAGCGGGGACGCGGTCCTACAATGAGCAGTTCTTC.

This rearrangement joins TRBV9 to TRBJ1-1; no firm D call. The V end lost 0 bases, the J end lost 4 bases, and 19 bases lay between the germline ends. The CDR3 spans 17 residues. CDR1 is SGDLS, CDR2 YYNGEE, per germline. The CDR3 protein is CASSVDPSGPPGTEAFF. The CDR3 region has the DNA TGTGCCAGCAGCGTAGATCCTAGTGGACCCCCGGGCACTGAAGCTTTCTTT.

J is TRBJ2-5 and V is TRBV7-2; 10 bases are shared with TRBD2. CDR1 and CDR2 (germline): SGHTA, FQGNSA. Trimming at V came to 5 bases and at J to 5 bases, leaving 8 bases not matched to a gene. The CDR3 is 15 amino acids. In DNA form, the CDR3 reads TGTGCCAGCAGCCGTAGCGGGGGGACCGAGGAGACCCAGTACTTC. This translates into CASSRSGGTEETQYF.

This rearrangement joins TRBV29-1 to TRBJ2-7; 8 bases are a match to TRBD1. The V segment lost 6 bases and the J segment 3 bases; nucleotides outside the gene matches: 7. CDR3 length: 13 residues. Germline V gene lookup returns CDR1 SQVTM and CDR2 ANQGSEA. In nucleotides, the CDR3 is TGCAGCGTCTTGACAGGGGCGGACTACGAGCAGTACTTC. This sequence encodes CSVLTGADYEQYF.

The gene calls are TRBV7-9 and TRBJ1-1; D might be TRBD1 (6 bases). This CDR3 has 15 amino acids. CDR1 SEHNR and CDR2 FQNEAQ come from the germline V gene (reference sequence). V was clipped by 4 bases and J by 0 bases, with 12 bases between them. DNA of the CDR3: TGTGCCAGCAGCTCGGGACACAACATGAACACTGAAGCTTTCTTT. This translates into CASSSGHNMNTEAFF.

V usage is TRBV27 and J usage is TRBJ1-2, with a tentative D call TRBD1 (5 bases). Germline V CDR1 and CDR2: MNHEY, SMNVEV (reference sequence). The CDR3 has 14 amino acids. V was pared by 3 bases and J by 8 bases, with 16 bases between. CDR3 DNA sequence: TGTGCCAGCAGTTTCCGGGACCTCAAGCGCGGCTACACCTTC. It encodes CASSFRDLKRGYTF.